Listed below are T cell receptor beta chains from one sample, sequenced in a study of blood T cell repertoires in COVID-19. Method: immunoSEQ multiplex PCR; TCRdb's copy keeps in-frame clones and lacks some. The table has 200,000 to 300,000 clones, approximately 86% seen once. Sequencing was done on a sample of peripheral blood. These receptors all come from a woman younger than 45 who had recovered from COVID-19. Both conserved end residues are part of each CDR3. D genes are given only for firm matches. Rows give clone size only sometimes, using once, few, many, or a class for an expanded clone.

>TRBV27|TRBJ2-7|NA|TRBD2
TGTGCCAGCAGTACCGGGACTAGCGTCGAGCAGTACTTC
CASSTGTSVEQYF
>TRBV5-1|TRBJ2-7|NA|NA
TGCGCCAGCAGCTTGGAGGCGGGTTCTACCTACGAGCAGTACTTC
CASSLEAGSTYEQYF
>TRBV30|TRBJ2-7|NA|NA
TGTGCCTCAAGGGGACACTCCTCCTACGAGCAGTACTTC
CASRGHSSYEQYF
>TRBV7-3|TRBJ2-1|NA|TRBD2
TGTGCCAGCAGCCCGACTAGCGGGGAATTCTACAATGAGCAGTTCTTC
CASSPTSGEFYNEQFF
>TRBV6-5|TRBJ2-1|NA|NA
TGTGCCAGCAGGGTGGGAGCGGGCCCACCGAACGAGCAGTTCTTC
CASRVGAGPPNEQFF
>TRBV27|TRBJ2-2|few|NA
TGTGCCAGCAGCCCAGGGGTTAGGTCCGGGGAGCTGTTTTTT
CASSPGVRSGELFF
>TRBV6-5|TRBJ2-7|NA|TRBD2
TGTGCCAGCAGTTTACTAGCGGGGGCCAACGAGCAGTACTTC
CASSLLAGANEQYF
>TRBV19|TRBJ1-3|NA|NA
TGTGCCAGTAGTAAACAGAGCTCTGGAAACACCATATATTTT
CASSKQSSGNTIYF
>TRBV5-8|TRBJ2-4|NA|TRBD1
TGTGCCAGCAGCTTGTTGTCACAGGGGGCGAACATTCAGTACTTC
CASSLLSQGANIQYF
>TRBV11-2|TRBJ2-5|NA|TRBD2
TGTGCCAGCAGCTTAGGACTAGCGGGGGGGATTCAAGAGACCCAGTACTTC
CASSLGLAGGIQETQYF
>TRBV2|TRBJ1-6|NA|TRBD1
TGTGCCAGCAGTGTTTATCAGGGGGCACCCCTCCACTTT
CASSVYQGAPLHF
>TRBV6-6|TRBJ1-1|few|NA
TGTGCCAGCAGTTACGGCGGAAACACTGAAGCTTTCTTT
CASSYGGNTEAFF
>TRBV27|TRBJ2-7|NA|TRBD2
TGTGCCAGCAGTTTAGCAGCGGGGGGCGCCTACGAGCAGTACTTC
CASSLAAGGAYEQYF
>TRBV15|TRBJ1-5|NA|NA
TGTGCCACGGCCCCGGGGGGGGTCGGTAGCAATCAGCCCCAGCATTTT
CATAPGGVGSNQPQHF
>TRBV5-4|TRBJ1-1|NA|NA
TGTGCCAGCAGCTTTGAGAGGAACACTGAAGCTTTCTTT
CASSFERNTEAFF
>TRBV19|TRBJ1-2|NA|TRBD1
TGTGCCAGCCTGTCCGGGACAGGGGCCGGCTACACCTTC
CASLSGTGAGYTF
>TRBV2|TRBJ2-7|NA|TRBD2
TGTGCCAGCAGGGAGAGTAGGCTAGCGGGGGATACCGAGACCTACGAGCAGTACTTC
CASRESRLAGDTETYEQYF
>TRBV4-2|TRBJ2-5|once|NA
TGTGCCAGCAGCCAAGAGCGGGTGTCGGGAGAGACCCAGTACTTC
CASSQERVSGETQYF
>TRBV4-1|TRBJ2-5|NA|NA
TGCGCCAGCAGCCACGGAAGGGTGGTAGGGGAAGAGACCCAGTACTTC
CASSHGRVVGEETQYF
>TRBV2|TRBJ1-2|NA|TRBD1
TGTGCCAGCAGTGTGTTCCGGGACAGGGTTTCCTATGGCTACACCTTC
CASSVFRDRVSYGYTF
>TRBV14|TRBJ2-3|NA|NA
TGTGCCAGCAGCCCCCACAGTGCGCAGTATTTT
CASSPHSAQYF
>TRBV5-4|TRBJ2-7|NA|TRBD1
TGTGCCAGCAGAGAAAACCCGGGACAGGGGGCTTACGAGCAGTACTTC
CASRENPGQGAYEQYF
>TRBV2|TRBJ1-1|NA|TRBD1
TGTGCCAGCAGGGGTACAGGGGGCCCTGAAGCTTTCTTT
CASRGTGGPEAFF
>TRBV3-1/TRBV3-2|TRBJ1-6|NA|TRBD1
TGTGCCAGCAGCCAAGGGGACAGGGCAAATTCACCCCTCCACTTT
CASSQGDRANSPLHF
>TRBV28|TRBJ2-3|NA|NA
TGTGCCAGCAGTTTAACCCCGGGGGTAAGCACAGATACGCAGTATTTT
CASSLTPGVSTDTQYF
>TRBV5-5|TRBJ2-1|NA|NA
TGTGCCAGCAGCCCTGAGGAGGGGTTCTACAATGAGCAGTTCTTC
CASSPEEGFYNEQFF
>TRBV27|TRBJ2-1|NA|TRBD2
TGTGCCAGCAGTTTCAAGGCGGGGGGCCATATGTGGGATGAGCAGTTCTTC
CASSFKAGGHMWDEQFF
>TRBV20-1|TRBJ1-1|NA|NA
TGCAGTGCTAGTACGGACACTGAAGCTTTCTTT
CSASTDTEAFF
>TRBV11-2|TRBJ2-5|NA|TRBD2
TGTGCCAGCAGCTTAGGTTGGGGGGCTAGCGGGGAGACCCAGTACTTC
CASSLGWGASGETQYF
>TRBV7-2|TRBJ1-3|NA|TRBD1
TGTGCCAGCAGCGCGAGACAGGGGCCGAGCTCTGGAAACACCATATATTTT
CASSARQGPSSGNTIYF
>TRBV6-5|TRBJ2-2|NA|NA
TGTGCCAGCTGGAGCAGGGGAGCCACCGGGGAGCTGTTTTTT
CASWSRGATGELFF
>TRBV5-6|TRBJ1-6|NA|NA
TGTGCCAGCAGCCCTCCCGGGGGGCCCCTTAATTCACCCCTCCACTTT
CASSPPGGPLNSPLHF
>TRBV5-1|TRBJ2-3|NA|TRBD2
TGCGCCAGCAGCTTCCAGCGGGGGAACACAGATACGCAGTATTTT
CASSFQRGNTDTQYF
>TRBV7-6|TRBJ1-3|few|NA
TGTGCCAGCAGCCCATCGAGTGTGGTTGGAAACACCATATATTTT
CASSPSSVVGNTIYF
>TRBV6-4|TRBJ2-3|NA|NA
TGTGCCAGCAGTGAGGGAGTCACAGATACGCAGTATTTT
CASSEGVTDTQYF
>TRBV5-1|TRBJ2-2|NA|NA
TGCGCCAGCAGCTTAGACCTCGGGACTGAGAGCGGGGAGCTGTTTTTT
CASSLDLGTESGELFF
>TRBV5-4|TRBJ2-3|NA|NA
TGTGCCAGCAGCTTGGGTTCAGGGTTGGTAGCAGATACGCAGTATTTT
CASSLGSGLVADTQYF
>TRBV9|TRBJ1-2|NA|TRBD1
TGTGCCAGCAGCCCAAAACAGGGGGCGCCCGGCTACACCTTC
CASSPKQGAPGYTF
>TRBV12-5|TRBJ2-3|NA|NA
TGTGCCGGTGGCTACTCACAGCCGGCCCCGCAGTATTTT
CAGGYSQPAPQYF
>TRBV6-2/TRBV6-3|TRBJ1-2|NA|NA
TGTGCCAGCAGTCCCAAAGACAGAAAACCCGCCGGCTACACCTTC
CASSPKDRKPAGYTF
>TRBV5-5|TRBJ2-7|NA|NA
TGTGCCAGCAGCTTGGGGGGAGGATCCTACGAGCAGTACTTC
CASSLGGGSYEQYF
>TRBV12-5|TRBJ1-2|once|TRBD1
TGTGCTAGTGGTCCCTGGGACAGGGGGTATGGCTACACCTTC
CASGPWDRGYGYTF
>TRBV27|TRBJ2-3|NA|NA
TGTGCCTCATCCAATGGGGGGTCCACTAGCACAGATACGCAGTATTTT
CASSNGGSTSTDTQYF
>TRBV5-1|TRBJ1-2|NA|TRBD1
TGCGCCAGCAGCTTCGGACAGGGATCCTATGGCTACACCTTC
CASSFGQGSYGYTF
>TRBV21-1|TRBJ2-5|NA|NA
TGTGCCAGCAGCAAGGGTCCTCGACGACAGGGGGTTTGCCAAGAGACCCAGTACTTC
CASSKGPRRQGVCQETQYF